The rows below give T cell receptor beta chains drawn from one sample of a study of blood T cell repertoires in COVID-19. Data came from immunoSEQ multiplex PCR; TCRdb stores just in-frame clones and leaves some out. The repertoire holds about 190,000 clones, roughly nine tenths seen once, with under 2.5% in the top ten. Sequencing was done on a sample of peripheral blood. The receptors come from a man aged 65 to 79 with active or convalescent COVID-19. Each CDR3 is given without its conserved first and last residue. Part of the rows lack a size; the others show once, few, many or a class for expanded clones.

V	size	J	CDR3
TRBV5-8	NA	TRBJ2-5	ASSLLGTGPTTQY
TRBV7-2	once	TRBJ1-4	ASSLGGTLFLRNEKLF
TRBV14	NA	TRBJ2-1	ASSPGLAGVDEQF
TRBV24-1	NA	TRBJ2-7	ATSDTRQGAEEQY
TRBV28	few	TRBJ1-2	ASSPTGLSYGYT
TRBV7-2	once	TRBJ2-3	ASRTGTGIDTQY
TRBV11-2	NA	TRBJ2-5	ASSLGGASGVY
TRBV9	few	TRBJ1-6	ASSVGPGSPLH
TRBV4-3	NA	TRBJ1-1	ASSQDMVGGTEAF
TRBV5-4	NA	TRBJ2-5	ASSPGQNSVGTQY
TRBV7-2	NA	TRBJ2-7	ASSLVWAGAGEQY
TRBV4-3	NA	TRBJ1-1	ASSQGTRTEAF
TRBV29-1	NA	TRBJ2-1	RGGLAGVEEQF
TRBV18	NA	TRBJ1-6	ASSPPERNSPLH
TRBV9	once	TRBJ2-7	ASSVAAGGPLEQY
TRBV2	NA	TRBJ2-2	ASSVLAGTGELF
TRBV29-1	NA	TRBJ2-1	SSRQTSGNNEQF
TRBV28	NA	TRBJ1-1	ASSSPTGYNTEAF
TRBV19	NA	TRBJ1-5	ASSILSAQGQPQH
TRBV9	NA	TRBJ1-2	ASSVGTGEYGYT
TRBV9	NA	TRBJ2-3	ASSVEGLAGGHTDTQY
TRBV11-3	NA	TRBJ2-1	ASSSAGTGGRSSYNEQF
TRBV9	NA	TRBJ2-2	ASSSRTSGTGELF
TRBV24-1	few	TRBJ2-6	ATRGGSGANVLT
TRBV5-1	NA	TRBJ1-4	ASSLLGAANEKLF
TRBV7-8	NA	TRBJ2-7	ASSFGTSGRYEQY
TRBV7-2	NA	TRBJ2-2	ASSLKSGGELF
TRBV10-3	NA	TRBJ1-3	AIRDSSGNTIY
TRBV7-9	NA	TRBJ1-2	ASSAYRGPVGGYT
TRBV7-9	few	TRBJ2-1	ASTTYIGAGGPYYNEQF
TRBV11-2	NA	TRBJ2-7	ASSFSLDEQY
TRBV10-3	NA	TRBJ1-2	AISEPTGRYGYT
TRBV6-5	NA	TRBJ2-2	ASRGQETGTGELF
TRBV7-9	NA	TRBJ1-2	ASSILLRDSYGYT
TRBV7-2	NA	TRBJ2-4	ASSLGSQRGALIQY
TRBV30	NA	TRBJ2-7	AWSAPLDRTNYEQY
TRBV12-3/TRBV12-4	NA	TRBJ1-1	ASSLFGNTEAF
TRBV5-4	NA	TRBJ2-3	ASSLGGGADTQY
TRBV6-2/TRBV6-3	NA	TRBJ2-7	ASSPAGGSYEQY
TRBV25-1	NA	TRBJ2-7	ASSEGPKGGSYEQY
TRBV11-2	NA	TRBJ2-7	ASQGRGFRSEQY
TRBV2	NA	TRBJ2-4	ASRSDRGTKNIQY
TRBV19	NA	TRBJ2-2	ASSIDRPSGTGELF
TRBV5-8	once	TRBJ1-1	ASSLGGVAPSGAF